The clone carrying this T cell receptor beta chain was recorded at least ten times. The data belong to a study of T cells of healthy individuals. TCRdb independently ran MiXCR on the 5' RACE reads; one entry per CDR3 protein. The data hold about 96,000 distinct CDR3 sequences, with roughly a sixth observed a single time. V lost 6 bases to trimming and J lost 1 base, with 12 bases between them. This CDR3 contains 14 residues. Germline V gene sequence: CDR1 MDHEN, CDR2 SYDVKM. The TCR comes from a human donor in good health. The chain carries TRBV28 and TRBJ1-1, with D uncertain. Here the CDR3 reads CASSPFRRNTEAFF. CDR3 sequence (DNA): TGTGCCAGCAGCCCATTCCGGAGGAACACTGAAGCTTTCTTT.